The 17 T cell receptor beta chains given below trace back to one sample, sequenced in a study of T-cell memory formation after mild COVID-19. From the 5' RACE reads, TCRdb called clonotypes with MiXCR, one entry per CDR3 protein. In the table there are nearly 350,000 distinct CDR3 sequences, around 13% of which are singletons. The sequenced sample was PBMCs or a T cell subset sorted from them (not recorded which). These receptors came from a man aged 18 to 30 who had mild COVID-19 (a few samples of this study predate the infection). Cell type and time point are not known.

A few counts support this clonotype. The CDR3 is CASSLVPGRAYEQYV. The CDR3 DNA is TGTGCCAGCAGCTTAGTCCCGGGACGAGCCTACGAGCAGTACGTC. The V call is TRBV7-2, the J call TRBJ2-7; possibly TRBD1 or TRBD2 for D (5 bases each). V gave up 1 base and J gave up 2 bases, with 12 bases separating them. The CDR3 has 15 amino acids. The germline V gene has CDR1 SGHTA and CDR2 FQGNSA.

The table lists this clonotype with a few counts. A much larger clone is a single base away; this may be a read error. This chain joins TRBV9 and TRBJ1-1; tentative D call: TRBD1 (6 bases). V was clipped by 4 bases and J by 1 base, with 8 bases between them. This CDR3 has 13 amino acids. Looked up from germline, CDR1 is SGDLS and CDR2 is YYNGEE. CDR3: CASSIGGNTEAFF. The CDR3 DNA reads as TGTGCCAGCAGCATAGGGGGGAACACTGAAGCTTTCTTT.

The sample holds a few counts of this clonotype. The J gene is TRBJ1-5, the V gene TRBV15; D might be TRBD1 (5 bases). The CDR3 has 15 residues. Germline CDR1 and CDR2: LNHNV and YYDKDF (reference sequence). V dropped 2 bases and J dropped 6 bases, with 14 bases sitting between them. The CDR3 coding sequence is TGTGCCACCAGCAGAAACACAGGACACAGTCAGCCCCAGCATTTT. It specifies CATSRNTGHSQPQHF.

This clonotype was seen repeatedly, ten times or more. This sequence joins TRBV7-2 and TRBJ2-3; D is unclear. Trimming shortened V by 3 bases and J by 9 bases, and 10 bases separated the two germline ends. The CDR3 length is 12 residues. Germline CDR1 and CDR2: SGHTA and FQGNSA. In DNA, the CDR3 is TGTGCCAGCAGCTTCCCCGGGCCGACGCAGTATTTT. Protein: CASSFPGPTQYF.

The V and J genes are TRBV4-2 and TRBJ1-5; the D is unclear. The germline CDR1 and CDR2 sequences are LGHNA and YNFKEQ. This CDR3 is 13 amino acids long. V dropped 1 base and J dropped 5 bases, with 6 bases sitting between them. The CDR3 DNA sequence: TGTGCCAGCAGCCAAGCGGAGGATCAGCCCCAGCATTTT. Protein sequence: CASSQAEDQPQHF.

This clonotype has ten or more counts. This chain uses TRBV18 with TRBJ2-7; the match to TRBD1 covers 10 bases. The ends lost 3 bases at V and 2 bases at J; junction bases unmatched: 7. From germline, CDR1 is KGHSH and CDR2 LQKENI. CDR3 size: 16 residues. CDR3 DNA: TGTGCCAGCTCACCGCTCGGGACAGGGGTCCCCTACGAGCAGTACTTC. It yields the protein CASSPLGTGVPYEQYF.

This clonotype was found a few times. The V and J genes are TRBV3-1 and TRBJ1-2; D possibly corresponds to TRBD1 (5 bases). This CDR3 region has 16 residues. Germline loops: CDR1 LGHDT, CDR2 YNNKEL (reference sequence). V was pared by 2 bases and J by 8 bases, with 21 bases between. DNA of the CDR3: TGTGCCAGCAGCCAACATCCCCGGGACCGCGCCAGAGGCTACACCTTC. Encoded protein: CASSQHPRDRARGYTF.

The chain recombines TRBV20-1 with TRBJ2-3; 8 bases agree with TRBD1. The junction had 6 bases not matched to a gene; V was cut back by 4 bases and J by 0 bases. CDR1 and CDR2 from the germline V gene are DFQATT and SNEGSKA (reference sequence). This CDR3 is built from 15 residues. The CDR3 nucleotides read TGCAGTGCTAAAAGACAGGGGCCTAGCACAGATACGCAGTATTTT. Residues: CSAKRQGPSTDTQYF.

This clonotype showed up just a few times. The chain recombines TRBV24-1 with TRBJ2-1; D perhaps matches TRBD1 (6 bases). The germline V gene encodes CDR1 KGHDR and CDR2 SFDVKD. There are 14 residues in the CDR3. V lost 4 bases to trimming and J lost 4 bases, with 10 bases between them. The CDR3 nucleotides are TGTGCCACCAGTGAGGGGACACCTTACAATGAGCAGTTCTTC. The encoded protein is CATSEGTPYNEQFF.

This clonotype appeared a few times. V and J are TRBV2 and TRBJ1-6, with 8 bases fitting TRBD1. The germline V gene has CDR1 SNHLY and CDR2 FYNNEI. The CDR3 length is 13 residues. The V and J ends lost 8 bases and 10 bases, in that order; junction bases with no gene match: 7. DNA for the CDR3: TGTGCCAGCGGCGACAGGGGAGGATCACCCCTCCACTTT. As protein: CASGDRGGSPLHF. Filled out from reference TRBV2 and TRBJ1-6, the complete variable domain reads EPEVTQTPSHQVTQMGQEVILRCVPISNHLYFYWYRQILGQKVEFLVSFYNNEISEKSEIFDDQFSVERPDGSNFTLKIRSTKLEDSAMYFCASGDRGGSPLHFGNGTRLTVT.

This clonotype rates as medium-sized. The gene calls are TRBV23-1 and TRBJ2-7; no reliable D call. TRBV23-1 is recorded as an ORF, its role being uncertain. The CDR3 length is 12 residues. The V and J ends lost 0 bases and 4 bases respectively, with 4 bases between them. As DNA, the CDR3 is TGCGCCAGCAGTCAATCAGGGTACGAGCAGTACTTC. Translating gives CASSQSGYEQYF.

The CDR3 nucleotides are TGTGCCAGCTCACCCAGGACAGGGAATGATGGCTACACCTTC. Amino acid sequence: CASSPRTGNDGYTF. The chain links TRBV18 to TRBJ1-2; TRBD1 matches 8 bases. This CDR3 has 14 amino acids. Germline values: CDR1 KGHSH, CDR2 LQKENI. The ends lost 3 bases at V and 6 bases at J; junction bases unmatched: 6.

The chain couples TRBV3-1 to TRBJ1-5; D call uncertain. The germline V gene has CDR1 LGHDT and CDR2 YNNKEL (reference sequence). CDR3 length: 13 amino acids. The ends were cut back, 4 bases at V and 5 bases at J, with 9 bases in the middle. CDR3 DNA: TGTGCCAGCAGCCGATCCCTCGATCAGCCCCAGCATTTT. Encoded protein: CASSRSLDQPQHF.

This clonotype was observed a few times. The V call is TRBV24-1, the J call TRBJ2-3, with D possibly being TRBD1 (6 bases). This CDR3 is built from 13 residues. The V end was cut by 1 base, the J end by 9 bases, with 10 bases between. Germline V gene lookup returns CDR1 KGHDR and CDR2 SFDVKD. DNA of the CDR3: TGTGCCACCAGTGATTTTGGACAGTCGACGCAGTATTTT. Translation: CATSDFGQSTQYF.

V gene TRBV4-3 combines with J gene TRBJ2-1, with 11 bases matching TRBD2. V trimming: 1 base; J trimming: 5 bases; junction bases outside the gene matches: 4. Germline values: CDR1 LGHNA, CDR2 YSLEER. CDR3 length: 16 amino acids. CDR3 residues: CASSQVLAGGNNEQFF. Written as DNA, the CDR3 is TGCGCCAGCAGCCAAGTTCTAGCGGGGGGAAACAATGAGCAGTTCTTC.

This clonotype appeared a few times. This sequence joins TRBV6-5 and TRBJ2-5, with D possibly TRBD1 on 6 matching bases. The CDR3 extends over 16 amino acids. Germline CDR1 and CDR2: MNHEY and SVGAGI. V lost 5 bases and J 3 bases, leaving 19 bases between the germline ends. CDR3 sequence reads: CASSRPPRDNEETQYF. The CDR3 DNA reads TGTGCCAGCAGTCGACCCCCCCGGGACAACGAAGAGACCCAGTACTTC.

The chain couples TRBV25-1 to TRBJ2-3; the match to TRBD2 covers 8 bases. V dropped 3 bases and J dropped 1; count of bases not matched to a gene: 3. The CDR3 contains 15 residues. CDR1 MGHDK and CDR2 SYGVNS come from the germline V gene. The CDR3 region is CASSEGGGRTDTQYF. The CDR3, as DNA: TGTGCCAGCAGTGAGGGCGGGGGGCGCACAGATACGCAGTATTTT.